This TCR beta chain was identified in a study of blood T cell repertoires in COVID-19. Study-wide context: Some COVID-19 samples were acute and others convalescent; all came from the United States, Italy and Spain.

V lost 6 bases to trimming and J lost 1 base, with 10 bases between them. The germline gives CDR1 GTSNPN, CDR2 SVGIG (reference sequence). The CDR3 length is 14 residues. Some clones are missing from TCRdb's copy, which holds only in-frame ones; the method was immunoSEQ multiplex PCR. The profile covers about 190,000 clones, with about 81% appearing a single time and 10% to 15% taken by the ten largest. The material sequenced was peripheral blood. The chain combines TRBV30 with TRBJ1-6; weak D call: TRBD1 (6 bases). The TCR comes from an elderly woman with COVID-19, enrolled during active disease. The CDR3 loop reads CACLRGSYNSPLHF. In DNA, the CDR3 is TGTGCCTGCCTCAGGGGTTCCTATAATTCACCCCTCCACTTT.